These 24 T cell receptor beta chains came from one sample sequenced in a study of PD-1 blockade in classical Hodgkin lymphoma. Each patient's relapse followed autologous stem cell transplantation, and brentuximab vedotin exposure varied. Libraries were prepared by immunoSEQ multiplex PCR; TCRdb keeps only in-frame clonotypes and omits some of them. The repertoire holds about 72,000 clones, with more than 85% as singletons. The specimen comprised peripheral blood mononuclear cells (PBMCs), sampled at baseline. The receptors here all came from a human donor with classical Hodgkin lymphoma.

CDR3 in DNA: TGTGCCAGCAGTTACGGACAGGGTTCCTCCTACGAGCAGTACTTC. Encoded protein: CASSYGQGSSYEQYF. J is TRBJ2-7 and V is TRBV2; TRBD1 aligns across 8 bases. This CDR3 region has 15 residues. The V gene's germline CDR1 is SNHLY and CDR2 FYNNEI. Losses at the gene ends were 5 bases for V and 0 bases for J; bases not matched to a gene: 6.

This sequence joins TRBV5-4 and TRBJ1-2; tentative D call: TRBD1 (6 bases). Per the germline V gene, CDR1 is SGHNT and CDR2 is YYREEE (reference sequence). There are 18 residues in the CDR3. V was trimmed by 6 bases and J by 2 bases, leaving 26 bases between them. CDR3 amino acids: CASTRLFVTGRGNYGYTF. The CDR3 nucleotides are TGTGCCAGCACCCGATTGTTTGTTACAGGGAGAGGGAACTATGGCTACACCTTC.

This chain links TRBV2 with TRBJ2-1; D gene uncertain. Germline lookup yields CDR1 SNHLY and CDR2 FYNNEI. Trimming took 6 bases from V and 6 from J, leaving 15 bases between them. This CDR3 region has 14 residues. CDR3 in amino acids: CASSPNNLGNEQFF. The CDR3 DNA reads as TGTGCCAGCAGCCCAAATAACCTGGGCAATGAGCAGTTCTTC.

The CDR3 spells CASSVVGAPGEKLFF. The CDR3, as DNA: TGTGCCAGCAGCGTAGTGGGGGCCCCAGGGGAAAAACTGTTTTTT. V and J are TRBV9 and TRBJ1-4; possible D gene TRBD1, 6 bases. Germline CDR1 reads SGDLS; CDR2 reads YYNGEE. Trimming removed 0 bases at V and 8 bases at J, with 14 bases between. There are 15 residues in the CDR3. Variable domain in full (rest from reference TRBV9 and TRBJ1-4): DSGVTQTPKHLITATGQRVTLRCSPRSGDLSVYWYQQSLDQGLQFLIQYYNGEERAKGNILERFSAQQFPDLHSELNLSSLELGDSALYFCASSVVGAPGEKLFFGSGTQLSVL.

The DNA of the CDR3 is TGTGCCAGCAGTCACCTTTCGGGAGACAGATGGGACACCATATATTTT. This translates into CASSHLSGDRWDTIYF. The rearrangement links TRBV27 to TRBJ1-3; D perhaps matches TRBD1 (5 bases). The V gene's germline CDR1 is MNHEY and CDR2 SMNVEV (reference sequence). The CDR3 sequence is 16 residues long. V shed 5 bases and J shed 8 bases, with 22 bases lying between them.

V usage is TRBV27 and J usage is TRBJ1-2; D possibly corresponds to TRBD1 (5 bases). The CDR3 is 17 residues long. Germline V gene data show CDR1 as MNHEY and CDR2 as SMNVEV (reference sequence). Trimming shortened V by 5 bases and J by 2 bases, and 21 bases separated the two germline ends. The CDR3 loop is CASSLGDGRFSNYGYTF. DNA of the CDR3: TGTGCCAGCAGTCTCGGGGACGGGAGGTTCTCAAACTATGGCTACACCTTC.

V is TRBV2 and J is TRBJ2-7; D is possibly TRBD2 (5 bases). This CDR3 has 13 amino acids. V was clipped by 7 bases and J by 1 base, with 11 bases between them. The V gene's germline CDR1 is SNHLY and CDR2 FYNNEI. Here the CDR3 reads CASNPTSSYEQYF. The CDR3 bases are TGTGCCAGCAACCCAACTAGTTCCTACGAGCAGTACTTC.

This chain connects TRBV27 to TRBJ2-1; D perhaps matches TRBD2 (6 bases). The CDR3 consists of 14 residues. Trimming stripped 3 bases from V and 3 bases from J, with 9 bases between. CDR1 is MNHEY and CDR2 is SMNVEV in the germline V gene (reference sequence). This CDR3 reads CASSLAGNYNEQFF. As DNA, the CDR3 is TGTGCCAGCAGTTTGGCGGGAAACTACAATGAGCAGTTCTTC.

CDR3: CASSVQGRVGYGYTF. CDR3 DNA: TGTGCCAGCAGCGTACAGGGTAGGGTGGGCTATGGCTACACCTTC. The V call is TRBV9, the J call TRBJ1-2; D may be TRBD1 (5 bases). The CDR3 length is 15 residues. Trimming stripped 1 base from V and 4 bases from J, with 14 bases between. Germline V gene sequence: CDR1 SGDLS, CDR2 YYNGEE.

J is TRBJ2-7 and V is TRBV14; 7 bases align to TRBD1. This CDR3 contains 16 residues. Germline loops: CDR1 SGHDN, CDR2 FVKESK. The trim removed 0 bases at V and 4 bases at J, leaving 9 bases unmatched. This CDR3 reads CASSQDWGTDYYEQYF. The CDR3 nucleotides are TGTGCCAGCAGCCAAGATTGGGGGACAGACTATTACGAGCAGTACTTC.

This rearrangement joins TRBV5-1 to TRBJ2-1; 7 bases fit TRBD1. V was clipped by 7 bases and J by 7 bases; unmatched bases: 5. The germline gives CDR1 SGHRS, CDR2 YFSETQ. The CDR3 totals 12 residues. CDR3 coding DNA: TGCGCCAGCTCGACAGGGCTGAATGAGCAGTTCTTC. Encoded protein: CASSTGLNEQFF. Combining the CDR3 with reference TRBV5-1 and TRBJ2-1 gives the whole variable domain KAGVTQTPRYLIKTRGQQVTLSCSPISGHRSVSWYQQTPGQGLQFLFEYFSETQRNKGNFPGRFSGRQFSNSRSEMNVSTLELGDSALYLCASSTGLNEQFFGPGTRLTVL.

On this clone: A read error may be the cause here, since a much bigger clone is one base away. The same CDR3 arises from other DNA sequences in this sample as well. The genes are TRBV29-1 and TRBJ2-7; D not resolved. The germline gives CDR1 SQVTM, CDR2 ANQGSEA. V was trimmed by 3 bases and J by 0 bases, leaving 9 bases between them. The CDR3 sequence is 13 residues long. The CDR3 coding sequence is TGCAGCGTTGATGAAGGGTACTCCTACGAGCAGTACTTC. Its protein product is CSVDEGYSYEQYF.

This rearrangement joins TRBV11-1 to TRBJ1-1; perhaps TRBD1 as D (5 bases). This CDR3 has 14 amino acids. From germline, CDR1 is SGHAT and CDR2 FQDESV (reference sequence). V was cut by 3 bases and J by 3 bases, with 11 bases left in between. The CDR3 DNA reads as TGTGCCAGCAGCTTCGTCACGGGGGACACTGAAGCTTTCTTT. It translates to CASSFVTGDTEAFF.

V gene TRBV9 combines with J gene TRBJ2-3; 8 bases line up with TRBD2. The CDR3 runs 18 residues. Germline V gene data show CDR1 as SGDLS and CDR2 as YYNGEE. Unmatched junction bases numbered 9, after V lost 0 bases and J lost 0 bases. CDR3 nucleotide sequence: TGTGCCAGCAGCGTAGACCCCCCTGCTAGCGGGAGCACAGATACGCAGTATTTT. Its translation is CASSVDPPASGSTDTQYF. Looking up the rest from reference TRBV9 and TRBJ2-3 gives the full variable domain: DSGVTQTPKHLITATGQRVTLRCSPRSGDLSVYWYQQSLDQGLQFLIQYYNGEERAKGNILERFSAQQFPDLHSELNLSSLELGDSALYFCASSVDPPASGSTDTQYFGPGTRLTVL.

V usage is TRBV18 and J usage is TRBJ1-2; 7 nucleotides match TRBD1. This CDR3 has 13 residues. The V and J ends lost 3 bases and 3 bases, in that order; junction bases with no gene match: 1. Germline V CDR1 and CDR2: KGHSH, LQKENI. The CDR3 region is CASSPTGDYGYTF. For the CDR3, the DNA is TGTGCCAGCTCACCCACAGGGGACTATGGCTACACCTTC.

This chain links TRBV5-1 with TRBJ2-7, with TRBD1 matching over 9 bases. Per the germline V gene, CDR1 is SGHRS and CDR2 is YFSETQ. V gave up 7 bases and J gave up 3 bases; unmatched junction bases: 2. The CDR3 is made up of 12 amino acids. DNA of the CDR3: TGCGCCAGCCGGGACAGGGTCTACGAGCAGTACTTC. This translates into CASRDRVYEQYF.

This sequence joins TRBV4-2 and TRBJ1-4, with a weak D call TRBD1 (5 bases). Germline V gene lookup returns CDR1 LGHNA and CDR2 YNFKEQ. There are 15 residues in the CDR3. V was pared by 4 bases and J by 7 bases, with 16 bases between. The CDR3 DNA is TGTGCCAGCAGCCTCCCGACAGAAGGAGGTGAAAAACTGTTTTTT. It is translated as CASSLPTEGGEKLFF.

The V and J genes are TRBV14 and TRBJ2-1, with TRBD2 identical over 7 bases. Germline CDR1 reads SGHDN; CDR2 reads FVKESK. This CDR3 is built from 13 residues. With 4 bases clipped from V and 10 bases from J, the junction kept 7 bases outside the gene matches. The CDR3 nucleotides read TGTGCCAGCAGCCTATATATCGGGGGGGAGCAGTTCTTC. This translates into CASSLYIGGEQFF.

This clone was counted between two and nine times. The gene calls are TRBV27 and TRBJ2-7; unclear D gene. The V end was cut by 1 base, the J end by 0 bases, with 13 bases between. The CDR3 length is 16 residues. In germline, CDR1 is MNHEY, CDR2 SMNVEV (reference sequence). CDR3 in DNA: TGTGCCAGCAGTTTATACCCCGGGCCCAGCTCCTACGAGCAGTACTTC. As protein: CASSLYPGPSSYEQYF.

The rearrangement links TRBV5-5 to TRBJ2-1, with D possibly being TRBD2 (5 bases). CDR1 is SGHKS, CDR2 YYEKEE, per germline (reference sequence). This CDR3 contains 11 residues. V was clipped by 8 bases and J by 8 bases, with 11 bases between them. CDR3: CARGEDDEQFF. In DNA form, the CDR3 reads TGTGCCAGGGGAGAAGACGATGAGCAGTTCTTC.

The chain links TRBV25-1 to TRBJ2-3; D unresolved. The V and J ends lost 6 bases and 1 base respectively, with 5 bases between them. The CDR3 is 12 residues long. The V gene's germline CDR1 is MGHDK and CDR2 SYGVNS. This CDR3 reads CASRPGTDTQYF. CDR3 coding DNA: TGTGCCAGCAGGCCGGGCACAGATACGCAGTATTTT.

V gene TRBV27 combines with J gene TRBJ2-1, with 7 bases lining up with TRBD1. The junction had 2 bases not matched to a gene; V was cut back by 0 bases and J by 6 bases. The CDR3 sequence is 14 residues long. CDR1 is MNHEY, CDR2 SMNVEV, per germline (reference sequence). The CDR3 sequence: CASSLSAGGNEQFF. Written as DNA, the CDR3 is TGTGCCAGCAGTTTATCGGCAGGGGGCAATGAGCAGTTCTTC.

This chain connects TRBV6-6 to TRBJ2-1; D is ambiguous. This CDR3 has 13 amino acids. The germline gives CDR1 MNHNY, CDR2 SVGAGI (reference sequence). V dropped 2 bases and J dropped 6 bases, with 8 bases sitting between them. CDR3 sequence reads: CASSYTAFNEQFF. CDR3 DNA sequence: TGTGCCAGCAGTTACACTGCGTTCAATGAGCAGTTCTTC.

This chain connects TRBV5-4 to TRBJ1-2; TRBD1 matches 7 bases. The CDR3 consists of 15 residues. CDR1 SGHNT and CDR2 YYREEE come from the germline V gene (reference sequence). The V segment lost 3 bases and the J segment 0 bases; nucleotides outside the gene matches: 5. CDR3: CASSSDRHANYGYTF. The CDR3 nucleotides read TGTGCCAGCAGCTCGGACAGGCATGCTAACTATGGCTACACCTTC.